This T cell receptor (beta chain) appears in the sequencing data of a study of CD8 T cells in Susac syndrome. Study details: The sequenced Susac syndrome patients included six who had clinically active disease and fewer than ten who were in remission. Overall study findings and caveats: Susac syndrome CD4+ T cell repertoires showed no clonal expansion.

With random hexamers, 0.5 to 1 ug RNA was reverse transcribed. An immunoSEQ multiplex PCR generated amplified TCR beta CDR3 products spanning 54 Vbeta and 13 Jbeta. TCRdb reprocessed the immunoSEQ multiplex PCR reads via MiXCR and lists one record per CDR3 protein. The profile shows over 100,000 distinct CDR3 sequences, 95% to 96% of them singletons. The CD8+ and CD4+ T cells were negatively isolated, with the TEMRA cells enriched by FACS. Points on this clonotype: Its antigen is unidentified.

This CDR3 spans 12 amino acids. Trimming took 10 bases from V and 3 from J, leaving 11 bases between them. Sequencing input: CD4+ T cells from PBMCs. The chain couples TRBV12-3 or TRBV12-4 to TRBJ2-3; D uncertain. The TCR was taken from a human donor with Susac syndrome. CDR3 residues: CATGWWTDTQYF. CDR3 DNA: TGTGCCACCGGGTGGTGGACAGATACGCAGTATTTT.